This T cell receptor (beta chain) was observed in a study of T cell responses to AZD1222 COVID-19 vaccine. V lost 3 bases to trimming and J lost 6 bases, with 17 bases between them. Germline V gives CDR1 MDHEN, CDR2 SYDVKM. This CDR3 region has 16 residues. In regard to this clone: As yet, its antigen is unknown.

Study observations and caveats: Across spike, vaccine-associated CD4 TCRs were found, dominant at 160-218 and 743-854. The reported proportion of spike-specific TCRs targeting unmutated variant regions was nearly half.

Using immunoSEQ multiplex PCR, the repertoire was profiled, and TCRdb retains in-frame clones only, with some absent. The sample contains roughly 75,000 clones, more than 75% of which appear only once. This clonotype was obtained from an adult who received the AZD1222 COVID-19 vaccine. The specimen was peripheral blood, collected 28 days after the second AZD1222 dose. V usage is TRBV28 and J usage is TRBJ2-2; D uncertain. CDR3 protein: CASSFSLPGRSGELFF. In nucleotides, the CDR3 is TGTGCCAGCAGTTTTAGTTTACCAGGAAGGTCCGGGGAGCTGTTTTTT. Based on the CDR3 plus reference TRBV28 and TRBJ2-2, the full variable domain is DVKVTQSSRYLVKRTGEKVFLECVQDMDHENMFWYRQDPGLGLRLIYFSYDVKMKEKGDIPEGYSVSREKKERFSLILESASTNQTSMYLCASSFSLPGRSGELFFGEGSRLTVL.